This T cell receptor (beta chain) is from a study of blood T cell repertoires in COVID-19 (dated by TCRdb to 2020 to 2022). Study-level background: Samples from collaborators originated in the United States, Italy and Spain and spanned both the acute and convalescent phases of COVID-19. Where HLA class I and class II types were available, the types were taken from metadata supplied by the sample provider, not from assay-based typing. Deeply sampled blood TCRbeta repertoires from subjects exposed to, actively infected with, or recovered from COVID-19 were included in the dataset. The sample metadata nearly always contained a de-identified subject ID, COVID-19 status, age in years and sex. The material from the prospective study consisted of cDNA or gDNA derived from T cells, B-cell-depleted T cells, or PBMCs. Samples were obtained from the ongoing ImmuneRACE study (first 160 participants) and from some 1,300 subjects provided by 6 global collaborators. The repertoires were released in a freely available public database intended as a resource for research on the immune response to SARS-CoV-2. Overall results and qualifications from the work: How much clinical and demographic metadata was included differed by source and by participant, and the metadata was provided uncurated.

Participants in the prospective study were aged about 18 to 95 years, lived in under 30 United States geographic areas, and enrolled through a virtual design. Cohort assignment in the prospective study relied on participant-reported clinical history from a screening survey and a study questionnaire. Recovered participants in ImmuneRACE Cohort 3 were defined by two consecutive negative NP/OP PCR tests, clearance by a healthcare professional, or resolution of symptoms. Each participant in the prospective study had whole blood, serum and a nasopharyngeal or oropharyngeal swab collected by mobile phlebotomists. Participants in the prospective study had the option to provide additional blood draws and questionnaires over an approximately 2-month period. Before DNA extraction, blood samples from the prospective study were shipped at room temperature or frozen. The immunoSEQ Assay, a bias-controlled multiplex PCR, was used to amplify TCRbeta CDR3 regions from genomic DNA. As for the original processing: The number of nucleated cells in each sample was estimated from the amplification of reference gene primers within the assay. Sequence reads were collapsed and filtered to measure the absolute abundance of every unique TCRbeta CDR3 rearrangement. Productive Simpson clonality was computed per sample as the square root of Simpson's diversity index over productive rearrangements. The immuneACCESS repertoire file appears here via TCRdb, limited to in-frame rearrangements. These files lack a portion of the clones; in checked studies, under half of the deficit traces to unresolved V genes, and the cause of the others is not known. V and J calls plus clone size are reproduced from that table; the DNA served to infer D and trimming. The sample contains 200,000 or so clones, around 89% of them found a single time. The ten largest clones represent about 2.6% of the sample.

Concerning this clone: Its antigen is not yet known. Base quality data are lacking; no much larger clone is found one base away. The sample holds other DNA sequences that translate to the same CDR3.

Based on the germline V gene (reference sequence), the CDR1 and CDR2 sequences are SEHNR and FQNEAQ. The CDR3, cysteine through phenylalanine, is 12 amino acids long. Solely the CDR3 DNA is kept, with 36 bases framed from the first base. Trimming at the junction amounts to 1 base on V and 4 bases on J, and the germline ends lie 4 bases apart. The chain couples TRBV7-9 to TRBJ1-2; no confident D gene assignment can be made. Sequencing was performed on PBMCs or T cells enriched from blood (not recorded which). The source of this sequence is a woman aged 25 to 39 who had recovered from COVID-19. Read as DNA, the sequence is TGTGCCAGCAGCTTAGGCGTCTATGGCTACACCTTC. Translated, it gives CASSLGVYGYTF. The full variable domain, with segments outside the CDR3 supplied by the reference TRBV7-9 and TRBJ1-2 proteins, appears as DTGVSQNPRHKITKRGQNVTFRCDPISEHNRLYWYRQTLGQGPEFLTYFQNEAQLEKSRLLSDRFSAERPKGSFSTLEIQRTEQGDSAMYLCASSLGVYGYTFGSGTRLTVV.